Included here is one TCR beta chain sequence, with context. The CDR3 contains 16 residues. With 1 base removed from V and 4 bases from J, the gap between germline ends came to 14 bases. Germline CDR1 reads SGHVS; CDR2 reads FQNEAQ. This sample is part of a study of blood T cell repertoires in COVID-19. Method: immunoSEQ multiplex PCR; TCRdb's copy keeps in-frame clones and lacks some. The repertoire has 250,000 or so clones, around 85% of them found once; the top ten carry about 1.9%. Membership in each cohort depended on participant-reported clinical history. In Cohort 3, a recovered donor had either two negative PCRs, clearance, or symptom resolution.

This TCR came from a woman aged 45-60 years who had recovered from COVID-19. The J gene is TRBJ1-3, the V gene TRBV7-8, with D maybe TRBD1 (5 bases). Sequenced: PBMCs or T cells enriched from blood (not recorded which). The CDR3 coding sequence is TGTGCCAGCAGCTTAGGTCAGGGAATGGGAGGAAACACCATATATTTT. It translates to CASSLGQGMGGNTIYF.